The 28 T cell receptor beta chains reported below all come from one sample, sequenced in a study of blood T cell repertoires in COVID-19. TCRdb's copy holds only in-frame clones and misses some; the assay was immunoSEQ multiplex PCR. The sample consists of 200,000 to 250,000 clones, approximately 86% of them appearing once. Sequencing was done on a sample of peripheral blood. Receptors originate from a woman in her sixties or seventies who had recovered from COVID-19.

This chain uses TRBV16 with TRBJ2-1, with D unclear. CDR1 is KGHSY and CDR2 is FQNENV in the germline V gene. Trimming took 4 bases from V and 7 from J, leaving 5 bases between them. The CDR3 is 11 residues long. CDR3 sequence reads: CASSPRNEQFF. In DNA, the CDR3 is TGTGCCAGCAGCCCTAGAAATGAGCAGTTCTTC.

The chain uses TRBV3-1 (or the pseudogene TRBV3-2) and TRBJ1-2, with TRBD1 identical over 7 bases. The CDR3 is made up of 20 amino acids. V shed 4 bases and J 8 bases; nucleotides not matched to a gene: 28. In germline, CDR1 is LGHDT, CDR2 YNNKEL (reference sequence). The DNA for the CDR3 is TGTGCCAGCAGCCGAATCCCACCGGGACAGACTAACTATGGGGCGTGGGGCTACACCTTC. As protein: CASSRIPPGQTNYGAWGYTF.

The table lists this clone with a few counts. V and J are TRBV4-1 and TRBJ2-3, with D perhaps matching TRBD1 (6 bases). Germline V gives CDR1 MGHRA, CDR2 YSYEKL. The V end lost 7 bases, the J end lost 4 bases, and 15 bases lay between the germline ends. The CDR3 runs to 14 residues. In DNA form, the CDR3 reads TGCGCCAGCAATCAGGGCAGGGGAGCAGATACGCAGTATTTT. This encodes CASNQGRGADTQYF.

The rearrangement uses TRBV11-3 and TRBJ2-3; 12 nucleotides agree with TRBD2. CDR1 is SGHNT and CDR2 is YENEEA in the germline V gene. CDR3 length: 15 amino acids. With V trimmed by 5 bases and J by 3 bases, 3 bases remained unmatched. CDR3: CASSPGLAGTDTQYF. CDR3 sequence (DNA): TGTGCCAGCAGCCCCGGACTAGCGGGGACAGATACGCAGTATTTT.

V is TRBV18 and J is TRBJ2-7, with D tentatively TRBD2 (5 bases). Trimming removed 3 bases at V and 3 bases at J, with 12 bases between. Germline V lookup: CDR1 KGHSH, CDR2 LQKENI. The CDR3 contains 14 residues. CDR3 DNA: TGTGCCAGCTCACCCCGGACTGGATACTACGAGCAGTACTTC. Its translation is CASSPRTGYYEQYF.

This clone was counted a single time. The chain joins TRBV4-2 to TRBJ2-7; 8 nucleotides line up with TRBD1. The trim removed 1 base at V and 2 bases at J, leaving 4 bases unmatched. Germline loops: CDR1 LGHNA, CDR2 YNFKEQ. The CDR3 loop spans 15 amino acids. In DNA form, the CDR3 reads TGTGCCAGCAGCCAAGCCGGGACAGGAGCCTACGAGCAGTACTTC. It specifies CASSQAGTGAYEQYF.

The chain uses TRBV18 and TRBJ1-2; 10 bases line up with TRBD1. This CDR3 has 16 amino acids. Germline CDR1 reads KGHSH; CDR2 reads LQKENI. Trimming cost V 1 base and J 8 bases; bases outside gene matches: 10. Here the CDR3 reads CASSPQPDRGQGGYTF. The CDR3 DNA reads as TGTGCCAGCTCACCACAGCCTGACAGGGGGCAAGGGGGCTACACCTTC.

The sample holds one count of this clone. The rearrangement links TRBV5-1 to TRBJ2-5, with D tentatively TRBD2 (5 bases). The CDR3 loop spans 14 amino acids. Germline V lookup: CDR1 SGHRS, CDR2 YFSETQ. Trimming cost V 0 bases and J 5 bases, with 11 bases left between them. CDR3 in amino acids: CASSLGLPGETQYF. As DNA, the CDR3 is TGCGCCAGCAGCTTGGGACTACCAGGCGAGACCCAGTACTTC.

The chain recombines TRBV4-2 with TRBJ2-2; 8 bases fit TRBD2. Losses at the gene ends were 2 bases for V and 2 bases for J; bases not matched to a gene: 10. The CDR3 contains 18 residues. Germline CDR1 is LGHNA and CDR2 is YNFKEQ. CDR3 loop: CASSQFRGRGGNTGELFF. The CDR3 DNA is TGTGCCAGCAGCCAATTCCGGGGTCGGGGGGGCAACACCGGGGAGCTGTTTTTT.

This chain's CDR3 is CASSQAPGQRNTEAFF. The DNA of the CDR3 is TGTGCCAGCAGCCAAGCTCCGGGACAGAGGAACACTGAAGCTTTCTTT. J is TRBJ1-1 and V is TRBV3-1 (or the pseudogene TRBV3-2); 7 positions match TRBD1. Germline V gene sequence: CDR1 LGHDT, CDR2 YNNKEL (reference sequence). The CDR3 runs 16 residues. With 1 base clipped from V and 1 base from J, the junction kept 6 bases outside the gene matches.

This rearrangement joins TRBV12-5 to TRBJ2-1; possibly TRBD2 for D (5 bases). The CDR3 has 14 residues. The germline gives CDR1 LGHNT, CDR2 FRNRAP. V was shortened by 1 base and J by 9 bases, with 13 bases between the two germline ends. CDR3 sequence (DNA): TGTGCTAGTGGTTTGGGGGCAGGTGAGGGTGAGCAGTTCTTC. It translates to CASGLGAGEGEQFF.

This CDR3 is CASSQGSGQGAVGNEQFF. Written as DNA, the CDR3 is TGTGCCAGCAGCCAAGGATCTGGGCAGGGGGCGGTAGGGAATGAGCAGTTCTTC. The V gene is TRBV4-2, the J gene TRBJ2-1, with TRBD1 matching over 8 bases. Germline V CDR1 and CDR2: LGHNA, YNFKEQ. V dropped 1 base and J dropped 7; count of bases not matched to a gene: 15. The length of the CDR3 is 18 residues.

V and J are TRBV5-1 and TRBJ2-7; D perhaps matches TRBD2 (5 bases). From germline, CDR1 is SGHRS and CDR2 YFSETQ. There are 14 residues in the CDR3. V was clipped by 4 bases and J by 3 bases, with 14 bases between them. CDR3 nucleotides: TGCGCCAGCAGCGGAGGTACCCAGCTCTACGAGCAGTACTTC. Protein: CASSGGTQLYEQYF. Drawing the rest from reference TRBV5-1 and TRBJ2-7, the complete variable domain is KAGVTQTPRYLIKTRGQQVTLSCSPISGHRSVSWYQQTPGQGLQFLFEYFSETQRNKGNFPGRFSGRQFSNSRSEMNVSTLELGDSALYLCASSGGTQLYEQYFGPGTRLTVT.

The rearrangement joins TRBV27 to TRBJ2-3; D call uncertain. The CDR3 has 14 residues. Trimming stripped 2 bases from V and 6 bases from J, with 12 bases between. CDR1 is MNHEY, CDR2 SMNVEV, per germline (reference sequence). In nucleotides, the CDR3 is TGTGCCAGCAGTTTACCCCCTGTTCCGGATACGCAGTATTTT. Its protein product is CASSLPPVPDTQYF.

This chain links TRBV9 with TRBJ2-2, with TRBD1 matching 10 bases. This CDR3 has 17 amino acids. Trimming removed 0 bases from V and 2 bases from J; junction bases left unmatched: 4. Germline lookup yields CDR1 SGDLS and CDR2 YYNGEE. The CDR3 here is CASSVEGQGYNTGELFF. The CDR3 DNA sequence: TGTGCCAGCAGCGTAGAGGGACAGGGGTACAACACCGGGGAGCTGTTTTTT.

The rearrangement links TRBV19 to TRBJ2-2; 8 bases map to TRBD1. This CDR3 is built from 13 residues. Germline values: CDR1 LNHDA, CDR2 SQIVND (reference sequence). The trim removed 5 bases at V and 6 bases at J, leaving 2 bases unmatched. DNA of the CDR3: TGTGCCAGTAGTCAGACAGGGGCCGGGGAGCTGTTTTTT. Encoded protein: CASSQTGAGELFF.

The CDR3 spells CASLRPPGTGELFF. The CDR3 region has the DNA TGTGCCAGCCTCCGGCCCCCGGGGACCGGGGAGCTGTTTTTT. This sequence joins TRBV2 and TRBJ2-2, with D maybe TRBD2 (5 bases). This CDR3 region has 14 residues. Trimming left V 8 bases short and J 5 bases short, with 15 bases between. Germline V gives CDR1 SNHLY, CDR2 FYNNEI.

The gene calls are TRBV7-9 and TRBJ2-3, with a possible D match to TRBD1 (6 bases). CDR3 length: 15 amino acids. CDR1 and CDR2 from the germline V gene are SEHNR and FQNEAQ (reference sequence). V lost 5 bases and J 1 base, leaving 13 bases between the germline ends. The CDR3 here is CASSRRGLGTDTQYF. The DNA for the CDR3 is TGTGCCAGCAGCCGTAGGGGGTTGGGCACAGATACGCAGTATTTT.

The CDR3 reads CASSVVEESEAFF. Here the CDR3 DNA reads TGTGCCAGCAGCGTAGTGGAGGAGAGTGAAGCTTTCTTT. The J gene is TRBJ1-1, the V gene TRBV9; D remains ambiguous. The CDR3 loop spans 13 amino acids. Trimming stripped 0 bases from V and 7 bases from J, with 10 bases between. Germline values: CDR1 SGDLS, CDR2 YYNGEE. The entire variable domain, with the rest obtained from reference TRBV9 and TRBJ1-1, is as follows: DSGVTQTPKHLITATGQRVTLRCSPRSGDLSVYWYQQSLDQGLQFLIQYYNGEERAKGNILERFSAQQFPDLHSELNLSSLELGDSALYFCASSVVEESEAFFGQGTRLTVV.

There are a few counts of this clone. The chain has TRBV7-3 and TRBJ2-7; TRBD1 agrees at 8 bases. The germline CDR1 and CDR2 sequences are SGHTA and FQGTGA. The CDR3 consists of 16 residues. V was clipped by 3 bases and J by 0 bases; unmatched bases: 7. This CDR3 is CASSLAGTGLSYEQYF. The CDR3 DNA reads as TGTGCCAGCAGCTTGGCCGGGACAGGACTCTCCTACGAGCAGTACTTC.

The chain couples TRBV15 to TRBJ1-4, with 10 bases identical to TRBD1. The germline CDR1 and CDR2 sequences are LNHNV and YYDKDF (reference sequence). The CDR3 has 15 residues. V gave up 3 bases and J gave up 4 bases; unmatched junction bases: 2. The CDR3 DNA sequence: TGTGCCACCAGCAGGACAGGGGGCATTAATGAAAAACTGTTTTTT. Its protein is CATSRTGGINEKLFF.

The chain recombines TRBV6-5 with TRBJ1-5, with TRBD1 matching 8 bases. Germline CDR1 and CDR2: MNHEY and SVGAGI. The V segment lost 7 bases and the J segment 10 bases; nucleotides outside the gene matches: 15. This CDR3 is built from 15 residues. CDR3 DNA sequence: TGTGCCAGCACCGGCAATCGAGGACAGGGCCGACCCCAGCATTTT. It specifies CASTGNRGQGRPQHF.

This chain connects TRBV9 to TRBJ2-2; perhaps TRBD2 as D (6 bases). V lost 6 bases and J 5 bases, leaving 17 bases between the germline ends. Germline loops: CDR1 SGDLS, CDR2 YYNGEE. The CDR3 contains 15 residues. CDR3 residues: CASNSGGHLTGELFF. In DNA, the CDR3 is TGTGCCAGCAATAGCGGCGGCCACTTAACCGGGGAGCTGTTTTTT.

This chain joins TRBV4-1 and TRBJ2-7; possibly TRBD1 for D (6 bases). The CDR3 contains 13 residues. With 4 bases removed from V and 3 bases from J, the gap between germline ends came to 10 bases. CDR1 is MGHRA, CDR2 YSYEKL, per germline. The CDR3, as DNA: TGCGCCAGCAGCCGGGACACCCTCTACGAGCAGTACTTC. This codes for CASSRDTLYEQYF.

The chain uses TRBV5-4 and TRBJ1-2, with 8 bases fitting TRBD1. Trimming took 4 bases from V and 4 from J; bases not matched to a gene: 6. The germline V gene has CDR1 SGHNT and CDR2 YYREEE (reference sequence). The CDR3 is made up of 14 amino acids. CDR3 protein: CASSPGQGGYGYTF. The CDR3 nucleotides read TGTGCCAGCAGCCCAGGACAGGGCGGCTATGGCTACACCTTC. The whole variable domain, filled in from reference TRBV5-4 and TRBJ1-2, reads ETGVTQSPTHLIKTRGQQVTLRCSSQSGHNTVSWYQQALGQGPQFIFQYYREEENGRGNFPPRFSGLQFPNYSSELNVNALELDDSALYLCASSPGQGGYGYTFGSGTRLTVV.

The rearrangement uses TRBV28 and TRBJ2-7; 11 positions agree with TRBD2. The CDR3 spans 17 residues. J lost 9 bases, V lost 4 bases, and 17 bases had no gene match. From germline, CDR1 is MDHEN and CDR2 SYDVKM. CDR3 protein: CASSSSQLAGDPMRQYF. The CDR3 DNA is TGTGCCAGCAGTTCTTCCCAACTAGCGGGGGACCCCATGCGGCAGTACTTC.

This clone was recorded a few times. The rearrangement joins TRBV28 to TRBJ2-6; a weak D match, TRBD1 (6 bases). There are 18 residues in the CDR3. Germline V gene sequence: CDR1 MDHEN, CDR2 SYDVKM. The V gene lost 3 bases and the J gene lost 0 bases, with 15 bases spanning the gap. CDR3 DNA: TGTGCCAGCAGTTTTTTTAGGACAGCGGTCTCTGGGGCCAACGTCCTGACTTTC. Translated, it gives CASSFFRTAVSGANVLTF.

This clone was seen just once. In DNA, the CDR3 is TGCGCCAGCAGCTCGCCGCAGGCGCAACTCACAGATACGCAGTATTTT. Protein sequence: CASSSPQAQLTDTQYF. The V and J genes are TRBV5-1 and TRBJ2-3; D unresolved. Germline CDR1 reads SGHRS; CDR2 reads YFSETQ. Trimming pared 3 bases from V and 2 bases from J, leaving 16 bases between. This CDR3 spans 16 amino acids.